This TCR beta chain emerged from a study of blood T cell repertoires in COVID-19. Background on the study: The study drew acute and convalescent COVID-19 samples from the United States, Italy and Spain. From T cells, B-cell-depleted T cells, or PBMCs came the material, which was cDNA or gDNA.

V was shortened by 0 bases and J by 1 base, with 9 bases between the two germline ends. Germline V gene sequence: CDR1 LGHNA, CDR2 YSLEER. This CDR3 has 15 amino acids. Participant-given clinical history determined each cohort assignment. Under the authors' procedure: Estimated nucleated cell counts came from reference gene primer amplification. Libraries were prepared by immunoSEQ multiplex PCR; TCRdb keeps only in-frame clonotypes and omits some of them. The DNA was the basis for D and trimming; V, J and clone size are from that table. The profile shows about 310,000 clones, about 85% of them singletons.

The TCR comes from a young woman who had been exposed to COVID-19. Sequencing used PBMCs or T cells enriched from blood (not recorded which). The rearrangement uses TRBV4-3 and TRBJ1-1; D is undetermined. CDR3 loop: CASSQERGRNTEAFF. CDR3 DNA sequence: TGCGCCAGCAGCCAAGAACGGGGTCGGAACACTGAAGCTTTCTTT.